The 28 T cell receptor beta chains presented below share a single source sample, sequenced in a study of shared clonotypes between healthy human individuals. Assay: immunoSEQ multiplex PCR; the TCRdb copy retains only in-frame clones and omits some. The table includes some 2,000,000 clones, approximately 96% detected once. The specimen sequenced was naive CD4+ T cells sorted from blood. As to subset: CD45RA+ positively selected. These TCRs come from a man between 18 and 35 years old in good health.

The chain carries TRBV5-1 and TRBJ1-1; D gene ambiguous. Germline V gene sequence: CDR1 SGHRS, CDR2 YFSETQ. Trimming removed 0 bases at V and 5 bases at J, with 17 bases between. There are 16 residues in the CDR3. The CDR3 region is CASSLGTATLGTEAFF. In DNA form, the CDR3 reads TGCGCCAGCAGCTTGGGGACGGCGACTCTGGGTACTGAAGCTTTCTTT.

The chain recombines TRBV11-1 with TRBJ2-3, with TRBD1 matching 11 bases. There are 18 residues in the CDR3. Germline V gene data show CDR1 as SGHAT and CDR2 as FQDESV (reference sequence). Trimming removed 5 bases from V and 9 bases from J; junction bases left unmatched: 19. CDR3 sequence reads: CASSETLGQGGKVNTQYF. The CDR3 DNA is TGTGCCAGCAGCGAAACGCTGGGACAGGGGGGAAAGGTAAACACGCAGTATTTT.

Only one count was recorded for this clone. The chain joins TRBV30 to TRBJ1-4; D possibly corresponds to TRBD1 (6 bases). The CDR3 runs to 17 residues. Germline values: CDR1 GTSNPN, CDR2 SVGIG (reference sequence). The ends were cut back, 0 bases at V and 2 bases at J, with 16 bases in the middle. The CDR3 coding sequence is TGTGCCTGGAGTGTATTCCAGGGGAGGCGGACTAATGAAAAACTGTTTTTT. Translation: CAWSVFQGRRTNEKLFF.

The chain has TRBV5-1 and TRBJ2-3, with D possibly being TRBD2 (6 bases). The germline V gene has CDR1 SGHRS and CDR2 YFSETQ. With 7 bases removed from V and 2 bases from J, the gap between germline ends came to 14 bases. The CDR3 consists of 14 residues. Here the CDR3 DNA reads TGCGCCAGCTTCGGGGGAGACCCCACAGATACGCAGTATTTT. Encoded protein: CASFGGDPTDTQYF.

This clone came up a few times. This chain joins TRBV10-2 and TRBJ2-7, with D unresolved. This CDR3 is built from 14 residues. V was shortened by 0 bases and J by 7 bases, with 13 bases between the two germline ends. Germline CDR1 WSHSY, CDR2 SAAADI. The DNA of the CDR3 is TGCGCCAGCAGTGAGTCGGGCAGAACGGCTGAGCAGTACTTC. Encoded protein: CASSESGRTAEQYF.

The chain has TRBV7-2 and TRBJ2-6; D remains ambiguous. The V end was cut by 1 base, the J end by 0 bases, with 4 bases between. Per the germline V gene, CDR1 is SGHTA and CDR2 is FQGNSA. The CDR3 loop spans 15 amino acids. CDR3 loop: CASSLEVSGANVLTF. CDR3 DNA: TGTGCCAGCAGCTTAGAGGTCTCTGGGGCCAACGTCCTGACTTTC.

The V and J genes are TRBV2 and TRBJ2-1, with a tentative D call TRBD2 (6 bases). The germline V gene encodes CDR1 SNHLY and CDR2 FYNNEI. Trimming took off 2 bases at V and 10 bases at J, with 12 bases between the two ends. The CDR3 loop spans 13 amino acids. The CDR3 nucleotides are TGTGCCAGCAGTGAATACGCGGCGGGAGAGCAGTTCTTC. It translates to CASSEYAAGEQFF.

This chain uses TRBV2 with TRBJ2-1; D not certain. Deletions cut 2 bases from V and 7 bases from J, with 12 bases between. The CDR3 extends over 14 amino acids. Germline V gene data show CDR1 as SNHLY and CDR2 as FYNNEI. The CDR3 protein is CASSERASYNEQFF. The DNA of the CDR3 is TGTGCCAGCAGTGAAAGGGCGAGTTATAATGAGCAGTTCTTC.

The V gene is TRBV25-1, the J gene TRBJ2-7; D is ambiguous. Germline V gene lookup returns CDR1 MGHDK and CDR2 SYGVNS. V was shortened by 8 bases and J by 3 bases, with 20 bases between the two germline ends. This CDR3 has 15 residues. CDR3 in amino acids: CASHLEGKPNYEQYF. Written as DNA, the CDR3 is TGTGCCAGCCATCTCGAAGGGAAGCCCAACTACGAGCAGTACTTC.

V and J are TRBV6-6 and TRBJ2-7; D is perhaps TRBD1 or TRBD2 (5 bases each). Germline loops: CDR1 MNHNY, CDR2 SVGAGI (reference sequence). V was trimmed by 6 bases and J by 4 bases, leaving 10 bases between them. The CDR3 spans 12 residues. CDR3 loop: CASRTGAYEQYF. As DNA, the CDR3 is TGTGCCAGCAGGACCGGGGCGTACGAGCAGTACTTC.

The V call is TRBV7-6, the J call TRBJ1-3; D gene unclear. From germline, CDR1 is SGHVS and CDR2 FNYEAQ. Deletions cut 0 bases from V and 4 bases from J, with 16 bases between. CDR3 size: 17 residues. The CDR3 bases are TGTGCCAGCAGCTTAGCCCTCGAGTGGGGTTTCGGAAACACCATATATTTT. It codes for CASSLALEWGFGNTIYF.

The genes are TRBV5-6 and TRBJ2-1; TRBD1 matches at 7 bases. This CDR3 is 17 amino acids long. In germline, CDR1 is SGHDT, CDR2 YYEEEE. The trim removed 4 bases at V and 1 base at J, leaving 11 bases unmatched. The CDR3 coding sequence is TGTGCCAGCAGCGCCGACAGGGTTGGAGCTTCCTACAATGAGCAGTTCTTC. It yields the protein CASSADRVGASYNEQFF.

The V gene is TRBV12-5, the J gene TRBJ1-5; D is undetermined. Germline V gene sequence: CDR1 LGHNT, CDR2 FRNRAP. The CDR3 totals 16 residues. The V end was cut by 1 base, the J end by 0 bases, with 10 bases between. CDR3 protein: CASGLGKKYSNQPQHF. CDR3 nucleotides: TGTGCTAGTGGTTTGGGAAAAAAGTATAGCAATCAGCCCCAGCATTTT.

The chain uses TRBV6-1 and TRBJ2-3; 10 bases align to TRBD2. From germline, CDR1 is MNHNS and CDR2 SASEGT. Trimming took 6 bases from V and 5 from J; bases not matched to a gene: 8. The CDR3 covers 15 residues. The CDR3 is CASSRLAGVGDTQYF. CDR3 DNA: TGTGCCAGCAGCAGGCTAGCGGGGGTGGGAGATACGCAGTATTTT.

This clone was recorded once. CDR3 nucleotide sequence: TGTGCCAGCAGTCCATCACCGAACTATGGCTACACCTTC. This translates into CASSPSPNYGYTF. V gene TRBV6-5 combines with J gene TRBJ1-2; no clear D. V was trimmed by 5 bases and J by 2 bases, leaving 9 bases between them. The CDR3 runs to 13 residues. Germline-derived CDR1 and CDR2 are MNHEY and SVGAGI.

This clone was counted a single time. V usage is TRBV27 and J usage is TRBJ2-4; D is ambiguous. V lost 3 bases to trimming and J lost 0 bases, with 12 bases between them. The CDR3 contains 16 residues. Germline V gene lookup returns CDR1 MNHEY and CDR2 SMNVEV (reference sequence). Here the CDR3 reads CASSFVSSLAKNIQYF. Written as DNA, the CDR3 is TGTGCCAGCAGTTTTGTGAGCAGCCTAGCCAAAAACATTCAGTACTTC.

V is TRBV27 and J is TRBJ1-2, with 7 bases fitting TRBD1. V lost 4 bases to trimming and J lost 7 bases; unmatched junction nucleotides: 9. The germline V gene encodes CDR1 MNHEY and CDR2 SMNVEV (reference sequence). CDR3 size: 14 residues. The chain's CDR3 is CASSSTGNSAGYTF. In nucleotides, the CDR3 is TGTGCCAGCAGTTCGACAGGGAACTCCGCTGGCTACACCTTC.

Details on this clone: The same CDR3 can be traced to other DNA sequences in this sample. This chain links TRBV6-1 with TRBJ2-7; 8 bases align to TRBD1. CDR1 MNHNS and CDR2 SASEGT come from the germline V gene. V lost 4 bases to trimming and J lost 4 bases; unmatched junction nucleotides: 3. This CDR3 spans 13 amino acids. DNA for the CDR3: TGTGCCAGCAGTGGAAGACAGGGGTACGAGCAGTACTTC. The encoded protein is CASSGRQGYEQYF.

The chain combines TRBV7-2 with TRBJ2-3; 11 bases are shared with TRBD2. The CDR3 contains 15 residues. Germline V lookup: CDR1 SGHTA, CDR2 FQGNSA. The junction had 4 bases not matched to a gene; V was cut back by 4 bases and J by 4 bases. The CDR3 reads CASSSTSGMPDTQYF. In DNA, the CDR3 is TGTGCCAGCAGCTCGACTAGCGGGATGCCAGATACGCAGTATTTT.

In DNA, the CDR3 is TGTGCCAGCAGCTCGGACAGGGGATCGACTGAAGCTTTCTTT. Its protein is CASSSDRGSTEAFF. This sequence joins TRBV5-4 and TRBJ1-1; 9 bases align to TRBD1. The ends lost 3 bases at V and 5 bases at J; junction bases unmatched: 5. The CDR3 has 14 amino acids. Germline CDR1 SGHNT, CDR2 YYREEE (reference sequence).

Regarding this clone: The sample contains more than one DNA sequence encoding this CDR3. The J gene is TRBJ2-7, the V gene TRBV5-1, with 9 bases lining up with TRBD2. The CDR3 is made up of 16 amino acids. In germline, CDR1 is SGHRS, CDR2 YFSETQ. V lost 4 bases, J lost 0 bases, and 8 bases stayed unmatched. The CDR3 sequence is CASSPLAGGSSYEQYF. In nucleotides, the CDR3 is TGCGCCAGCAGCCCGTTGGCGGGAGGGAGCTCCTACGAGCAGTACTTC.

The rearrangement joins TRBV6-6 to TRBJ2-3; TRBD2 agrees at 8 bases. V was clipped by 6 bases and J by 0 bases; unmatched bases: 5. There are 15 residues in the CDR3. CDR1 is MNHNY and CDR2 is SVGAGI in the germline V gene (reference sequence). The CDR3 loop is CASRQREYSTDTQYF. CDR3 DNA sequence: TGTGCCAGCAGACAGCGGGAGTATAGCACAGATACGCAGTATTTT.

The CDR3 nucleotides are TGTGCCAGCAGTTATGGGGCCCACACAGATACGCAGTATTTT. It is translated as CASSYGAHTDTQYF. The chain joins TRBV6-5 to TRBJ2-3, with D possibly being TRBD1 (5 bases). Germline V lookup: CDR1 MNHEY, CDR2 SVGAGI. The CDR3 runs to 14 residues. V was shortened by 3 bases and J by 2 bases, with 9 bases between the two germline ends.

The chain employs TRBV30 and TRBJ1-3, with D unresolved. CDR1 GTSNPN and CDR2 SVGIG come from the germline V gene (reference sequence). The CDR3 spans 17 residues. V lost 0 bases, J lost 0 bases, and 15 bases lay in between. DNA for the CDR3: TGTGCCTGGAGTGTAGAAACGGGCCGCCACTCTGGAAACACCATATATTTT. Protein sequence: CAWSVETGRHSGNTIYF.

The genes are TRBV30 and TRBJ2-1; 10 positions match TRBD1. This CDR3 has 14 residues. With 0 bases clipped from V and 6 bases from J, the junction kept 2 bases outside the gene matches. Germline-derived CDR1 and CDR2 are GTSNPN and SVGIG (reference sequence). The CDR3 DNA reads as TGTGCCTGGAGTGTACGGACAGGGGGCAATGAGCAGTTCTTC. This gives the protein CAWSVRTGGNEQFF.

The V gene is TRBV23-1, the J gene TRBJ2-3, with TRBD2 matching over 7 bases. TRBV23-1 qualifies as an ORF whose function is uncertain. This CDR3 is 15 amino acids long. The junction had 4 bases not matched to a gene; V was cut back by 0 bases and J by 4 bases. The CDR3: CASSQSWTRADTQYF. In DNA form, the CDR3 reads TGCGCCAGCAGTCAATCGTGGACTAGGGCAGATACGCAGTATTTT.

This clone was seen just once. This sequence joins TRBV30 and TRBJ2-6; D not resolved. The ends were cut back, 4 bases at V and 0 bases at J, with 19 bases in the middle. Germline-derived CDR1 and CDR2 are GTSNPN and SVGIG (reference sequence). The CDR3 sequence is 18 residues long. CDR3 nucleotide sequence: TGTGCCTGGATACGAGACGTCTTTAAGGGCTCTGGGGCCAACGTCCTGACTTTC. Amino acid sequence: CAWIRDVFKGSGANVLTF. Using reference TRBV30 and TRBJ2-6 for the parts outside the CDR3, the full variable domain is SQTIHQWPATLVQPVGSPLSLECTVEGTSNPNLYWYRQAAGRGLQLLFYSVGIGQISSEVPQNLSASRPQDRQFILSSKKLLLSDSGFYLCAWIRDVFKGSGANVLTFGAGSRLTVL.

The chain uses TRBV5-1 and TRBJ2-7; the D is unclear. The CDR3 covers 14 residues. The germline CDR1 and CDR2 sequences are SGHRS and YFSETQ. Trimming shortened V by 0 bases and J by 7 bases, and 14 bases separated the two germline ends. Written as DNA, the CDR3 is TGCGCCAGCAGCTTGGACGGGCCCTTGGGGGAGCAGTACTTC. This gives the protein CASSLDGPLGEQYF.